Listed below are T cell receptor beta chains from one sample, sequenced in a study of vaccination and CD4 T cells after COVID-19. Which antigens these TCRs recognize remains unknown. A single record per CDR3 protein comes from TCRdb applying MiXCR to the PCR reads. The repertoire consists of some 10,000 distinct CDR3 sequences, with roughly 29% occurring once and the leading ten covering approximately 12%. The sequenced material came from CD4+ T cells from blood, cultured in vitro. These receptors all come from a human donor in good health. The CDR3 runs from the conserved cysteine through the conserved F or W.

V gene: TRBV4-2; CDR3 protein: CASSQVFNPDRGKDTQYF
V gene: TRBV12-3/TRBV12-4; CDR3 protein: CASSPRTGGYYGYTF
V gene: TRBV7-2; CDR3 protein: CASSLDGGDNEQFF
V gene: TRBV20-1; CDR3 protein: CSAAGLAYEQYF
V gene: TRBV6-1; CDR3 protein: CASRSDRVQPQHF
V gene: TRBV14; CDR3 protein: CASSQASQVAHF
V gene: TRBV7-9; CDR3 protein: CASSYPRNNNEQFF
V gene: TRBV7-9; CDR3 protein: CASSLGTVRGYTF
V gene: TRBV5-4; CDR3 protein: CASSNGPPSAKNIQYF
V gene: TRBV6-1; CDR3 protein: CASRSRGGRVGTSPLHF
V gene: TRBV6-4; CDR3 protein: CASSPSPRGSPLHF
V gene: TRBV18; CDR3 protein: CASSPKDNGGYTF
V gene: TRBV14; CDR3 protein: CASSPVGTVTYEQYF
V gene: TRBV6-2/TRBV6-3; CDR3 protein: CASTGTGSIQPQHF
V gene: TRBV6-1; CDR3 protein: CASSSGTGEGQPQHF
V gene: TRBV28; CDR3 protein: CASTISSSYEQYF
V gene: TRBV12-2; CDR3 protein: CASRTDRTLNTEAFF
V gene: TRBV5-4; CDR3 protein: CASSSTLGAPGGEQYF
V gene: TRBV10-3; CDR3 protein: CAISVNDRVPDSYEQYF
V gene: TRBV20-1; CDR3 protein: CSATDRVYGYTF
V gene: TRBV6-2/TRBV6-3; CDR3 protein: CASSENRVPSYEQYF
V gene: TRBV20-1; CDR3 protein: CSARGSYEQYF
V gene: TRBV28; CDR3 protein: CASTRGLAGYEQYF
V gene: TRBV19; CDR3 protein: CASSGLAPSTDTQYF
V gene: TRBV19; CDR3 protein: CASSVLSGGVYYGYTF
V gene: TRBV29-1; CDR3 protein: CSGRQHQETQYF
V gene: TRBV6-1; CDR3 protein: CASRYDREGALEAFF
V gene: TRBV6-5; CDR3 protein: CASSYVRGLNTEAFF
V gene: TRBV15; CDR3 protein: CATRTSGGENTGELFF
V gene: TRBV4-3; CDR3 protein: CASSPGLLDPHTEAFF
V gene: TRBV14; CDR3 protein: CASSRTGGVNTEAFF
V gene: TRBV15; CDR3 protein: CATTQGSQETQYF
V gene: TRBV28; CDR3 protein: CASRGTAEETQYF
V gene: TRBV19; CDR3 protein: CASSISGGDQPQHF
V gene: TRBV24-1; CDR3 protein: CATHASEQYF
V gene: TRBV27; CDR3 protein: CASSTRTGTDSNQPQHF
V gene: TRBV9; CDR3 protein: CASSADNSNQPQHF
V gene: TRBV6-4; CDR3 protein: CASSDSTGGNSPLHF
V gene: TRBV24-1; CDR3 protein: CATSDAGPGANVLTF
V gene: TRBV28; CDR3 protein: CASSEQFVKQYF
V gene: TRBV28; CDR3 protein: CASSLPPSGRNEQYF
V gene: TRBV15; CDR3 protein: CATSRDRIPSTDTQYF
V gene: TRBV27; CDR3 protein: CASRQGLGGEPQHF
V gene: TRBV27; CDR3 protein: CASSSFTAGELFF
V gene: TRBV7-2; CDR3 protein: CASSDWTGNTEAFF
V gene: TRBV6-2/TRBV6-3; CDR3 protein: CASSLRDRGMDQPQHF
V gene: TRBV20-1; CDR3 protein: CSARSIAGVINEQFF
V gene: TRBV7-2; CDR3 protein: CASSPAGTGSQPQHF
V gene: TRBV10-3; CDR3 protein: CAIGIAGKSTDTQYF
V gene: TRBV7-2; CDR3 protein: CASSFAVESSGYTF
V gene: TRBV7-9; CDR3 protein: CASSLGGLNQPQHF
V gene: TRBV27; CDR3 protein: CASSFRGTEAFF
V gene: TRBV7-2; CDR3 protein: CASSSRVGGGETQYF
V gene: TRBV7-3; CDR3 protein: CASSLAATGELFF
V gene: TRBV27; CDR3 protein: CASSPTSGRAGWETQYF
V gene: TRBV6-2/TRBV6-3; CDR3 protein: CASSYPGQFYEQYF
V gene: TRBV28; CDR3 protein: CASSLFGGAWTEAFF
V gene: TRBV20-1; CDR3 protein: CSAPRGDRGSNQPQHF
V gene: TRBV20-1; CDR3 protein: CSPEREAGDLKQFF